These 32 T cell receptor beta chains share one sample of origin, sequenced in a study of blood T cells in healthy people across ages. Through a sample-barcoded 5' primer and a J-beta primer mix, a second PCR was run for about 6 to 11 cycles. One entry per CDR3 protein results from TCRdb running MiXCR on the 5' RACE reads. The sample yields about 1.5 million distinct CDR3 sequences, 42% seen once. What was sequenced was blood. Receptors were obtained from a woman aged 18-29 years in good health.

This clonotype was counted a few times. V is TRBV27 and J is TRBJ2-4, with D possibly being TRBD1 (6 bases). Gene TRBJ2-7 matches the end of the DNA better, so the J call may be wrong. The CDR3 extends over 15 amino acids. Germline CDR1 MNHEY, CDR2 SMNVEV (reference sequence). The CDR3 nucleotides read TGTGCCAGCAGTCCTCGACAGGCGCCGGTAGGCGAGCAGTACTTC. Amino acids: CASSPRQAPVGEQYF.

The gene calls are TRBV6-5 and TRBJ2-3; 8 positions agree with TRBD2. The germline gives CDR1 MNHEY, CDR2 SVGAGI. Trimming removed 4 bases from V and 7 bases from J; junction bases left unmatched: 10. This CDR3 contains 15 residues. The CDR3 nucleotides read TGTGCCAGCAGTTCCGGGACTAGTGGGAGTTATACGCAGTATTTT. It encodes CASSSGTSGSYTQYF.

In its sample, this clonotype was seen a few times. The chain is built from TRBV20-1 and TRBJ2-5, with D uncertain. CDR1 is DFQATT and CDR2 is SNEGSKA in the germline V gene (reference sequence). This CDR3 contains 13 residues. The germline V and J ends were trimmed by 3 bases and 3 bases, with 11 bases remaining between them. The CDR3 region is CSASPSVKETQYF. The CDR3, as DNA: TGCAGTGCTAGTCCCAGCGTTAAAGAGACCCAGTACTTC.

The chain recombines TRBV12-3 or TRBV12-4 with TRBJ2-7; the match to TRBD1 covers 8 bases. Trimming at V came to 6 bases and at J to 13 bases, leaving 20 bases not matched to a gene. The CDR3 is 15 residues long. CDR3 coding DNA: TGTGCCAGCAGAAAGGACGAGGGACAGGCGTACGCCGATTACTTC. Protein: CASRKDEGQAYADYF.

In this sample, this clonotype turned up a few times. The chain recombines TRBV7-3 with TRBJ2-4; 11 nucleotides align to TRBD2. Judging by the DNA end, TRBJ2-5 fits better; the J call may be wrong. The CDR3 spans 15 residues. Germline values: CDR1 SGHTA, CDR2 FQGTGA. CDR3 DNA sequence: TGTGCCAGCAGCTTAAGCCCTAGCGGGGGGGAGACCCAGTACTTC. Its protein product is CASSLSPSGGETQYF.

V is TRBV10-2 and J is TRBJ1-6; TRBD1 might be the D (5 bases). CDR1 and CDR2 from the germline V gene are WSHSY and SAAADI. This CDR3 spans 14 amino acids. V dropped 6 bases and J dropped 8 bases, with 14 bases sitting between them. The CDR3 DNA reads TGCGCCAGCAGCCCGACTACGGGGCATTCACCCCTCCACTTT. It codes for CASSPTTGHSPLHF.

The table lists this clonotype with a few counts. The rearrangement joins TRBV6-1 to TRBJ1-2; tentatively, D is TRBD1 (5 bases). The CDR3 has 14 amino acids. With 9 bases removed from V and 1 base from J, the gap between germline ends came to 15 bases. Germline V gene sequence: CDR1 MNHNS, CDR2 SASEGT. CDR3 coding DNA: TGTGCCAGTGGCAGACAGCCCATTAACTATGGCTACACCTTC. Protein product: CASGRQPINYGYTF.

In DNA form, the CDR3 reads TGCAGCGCCCGACAGGGGCTCGAGCAGTACTTC. Translating it yields CSARQGLEQYF. This sequence joins TRBV29-1 and TRBJ2-7; 8 bases line up with TRBD1. J lost 6 bases, V lost 7 bases, and 5 bases had no gene match. CDR1 and CDR2 (germline): SQVTM, ANQGSEA. The CDR3 covers 11 residues.

The chain joins TRBV15 to TRBJ2-3; D tentatively fits TRBD1 or TRBD2 (5 bases each). CDR1 and CDR2 (germline): LNHNV, YYDKDF (reference sequence). Deletions cut 5 bases from V and 4 bases from J, with 19 bases between. The CDR3 covers 16 residues. In DNA form, the CDR3 reads TGTGCCACCAGCCCTAGAGACGGGGCGCAGGCAGATACGCAGTATTTT. Translating gives CATSPRDGAQADTQYF.

This chain joins TRBV3-1 and TRBJ2-5, with 8 nucleotides matching TRBD2. The CDR3 has 12 amino acids. CDR1 LGHDT and CDR2 YNNKEL come from the germline V gene (reference sequence). Trimming removed 0 bases from V and 13 bases from J; junction bases left unmatched: 4. The CDR3 nucleotides read TGTGCCAGCAGCCAAGATATCGGACTAGCGTACTTC. Amino acids: CASSQDIGLAYF.

This clonotype was seen only a few times. V gene TRBV7-9 combines with J gene TRBJ2-7; D remains unclear. CDR3 size: 13 residues. From germline, CDR1 is SEHNR and CDR2 FQNEAQ (reference sequence). Between the trimmed V and J ends, which lost 1 base and 3 bases, there was a span of 7 bases. CDR3 DNA sequence: TGTGCCAGCAGCTTAGGGAACTACTACGAGCAGTACTTC. It encodes CASSLGNYYEQYF.

The V gene is TRBV12-3 or TRBV12-4, the J gene TRBJ2-7; maybe TRBD1 (5 bases). This CDR3 spans 15 amino acids. The V end was cut by 9 bases, the J end by 2 bases, with 20 bases between. The CDR3 spells CASLELTVAPYEQYF. CDR3 nucleotides: TGTGCCAGTTTAGAACTGACAGTTGCGCCCTACGAGCAGTACTTC.

J is TRBJ1-5 and V is TRBV28; D uncertain. V was cut by 6 bases and J by 0 bases, with 12 bases left in between. The CDR3 consists of 15 residues. The germline CDR1 and CDR2 sequences are MDHEN and SYDVKM. The CDR3 sequence: CASSPSPYSNQPQHF. In DNA form, the CDR3 reads TGTGCCAGCAGCCCTTCCCCATATAGCAATCAGCCCCAGCATTTT.

In this sample, this clonotype turned up a few times. The rearrangement uses TRBV4-1 and TRBJ2-7, with D possibly matching TRBD1 (5 bases). V was clipped by 4 bases and J by 1 base, with 11 bases between them. Germline V gene sequence: CDR1 MGHRA, CDR2 YSYEKL. The CDR3 has 14 residues. This chain's CDR3 is CASSPPRVSYEQYF. CDR3 DNA sequence: TGCGCCAGCAGCCCACCCAGGGTGTCCTACGAGCAGTACTTC.

The chain combines TRBV19 with TRBJ2-5; 9 nucleotides agree with TRBD2. Losses at the gene ends were 4 bases for V and 11 bases for J; bases not matched to a gene: 14. CDR3 length equals 15 residues. Germline V gives CDR1 LNHDA, CDR2 SQIVND (reference sequence). Here the CDR3 DNA reads TGTGCCAGTAGTACAGATGGACTAGCGAGCGGTGAGCAGTACTTC. This gives the protein CASSTDGLASGEQYF.

V usage is TRBV20-1 and J usage is TRBJ1-5; D gene unclear. Germline CDR1 is DFQATT and CDR2 is SNEGSKA (reference sequence). V was trimmed by 0 bases and J by 2 bases, leaving 17 bases between them. The CDR3 spans 17 residues. The CDR3 region has the DNA TGCAGTGCTAGAGATTTGGCGACCGGAGGCGGCAATCAGCCCCAGCATTTT. Its translation is CSARDLATGGGNQPQHF.

The rearrangement links TRBV11-2 to TRBJ2-7, with D hard to call. With 0 bases removed from V and 7 bases from J, the gap between germline ends came to 19 bases. The CDR3 spans 16 residues. Germline CDR1 and CDR2: SGHAT and FQNNGV. The CDR3 loop is CASSLDWRDPYNEQYF. The CDR3 DNA sequence: TGTGCCAGCAGCTTAGATTGGCGCGACCCCTACAATGAGCAGTACTTC.

The genes are TRBV12-3 or TRBV12-4 and TRBJ1-6; 10 nucleotides line up with TRBD1. CDR3 size: 17 residues. V lost 6 bases and J lost 3; bases outside the gene matches: 8. This chain's CDR3 is CASSLGQGGLYNSPLHF. CDR3 coding DNA: TGTGCCAGCAGCCTCGGACAGGGGGGCCTCTATAATTCACCCCTCCACTTT.

This clonotype was observed a handful of times. The rearrangement joins TRBV27 to TRBJ1-6, with D perhaps TRBD1 (6 bases). The ends were cut back, 1 base at V and 5 bases at J, with 24 bases in the middle. Germline V CDR1 and CDR2: MNHEY, SMNVEV (reference sequence). The CDR3 loop spans 20 amino acids. The CDR3 DNA reads as TGTGCCAGCAGTTTATTTGGGGGGTTTGGTAACAGACAGGATAATTCACCCCTCCACTTT. Amino acids: CASSLFGGFGNRQDNSPLHF.

The CDR3 bases are TGTGCCAACAAAGAGGGGGGAGCCTACAATGAGCAGTTCTTC. Protein sequence: CANKEGGAYNEQFF. The chain employs TRBV2 and TRBJ2-1; D tentatively reads TRBD1 or TRBD2 (6 bases each). Germline V CDR1 and CDR2: SNHLY, FYNNEI. The V end was cut by 10 bases, the J end by 2 bases, with 15 bases between. The CDR3 is made up of 14 amino acids.

V gene TRBV12-3 or TRBV12-4 combines with J gene TRBJ2-3; D is uncertain. Trimming stripped 5 bases from V and 2 bases from J, with 8 bases between. The CDR3 runs 13 residues. CDR3 sequence: CASSVTNTDTQYF. CDR3 bases: TGTGCCAGCAGTGTTACCAACACAGATACGCAGTATTTT.

This clonotype was found many times. The chain uses TRBV11-2 and TRBJ2-5; D not resolved. The CDR3 loop spans 15 amino acids. Per germline, CDR1 SGHAT and CDR2 FQNNGV. V was cut by 0 bases and J by 1 base, with 9 bases left in between. CDR3 region: CASSLDQAVQETQYF. CDR3 DNA: TGTGCCAGCAGCTTAGATCAGGCGGTCCAAGAGACCCAGTACTTC. The full variable domain, with the rest looked up from reference TRBV11-2 and TRBJ2-5, is EAGVAQSPRYKIIEKRQSVAFWCNPISGHATLYWYQQILGQGPKLLIQFQNNGVVDDSQLPKDRFSAERLKGVDSTLKIQPAKLEDSAVYLCASSLDQAVQETQYFGPGTRLLVL.

V gene TRBV29-1 combines with J gene TRBJ1-2; the match to TRBD1 covers 9 bases. Germline loops: CDR1 SQVTM, CDR2 ANQGSEA. The V segment lost 5 bases and the J segment 8 bases; nucleotides outside the gene matches: 9. The CDR3 runs to 13 residues. CDR3 loop: CSVPWTGDRGYTF. CDR3 sequence (DNA): TGCAGCGTTCCATGGACAGGGGATCGGGGCTACACCTTC.

The chain recombines TRBV20-1 with TRBJ1-1; no clear D gene. The germline V gene has CDR1 DFQATT and CDR2 SNEGSKA (reference sequence). CDR3 length: 15 residues. The V and J ends lost 5 bases and 1 base respectively, with 17 bases between them. This CDR3 reads CSAPRHGRKNTEAFF. Here the CDR3 DNA reads TGCAGTGCTCCACGGCACGGCAGAAAGAACACTGAAGCTTTCTTT.

V and J are TRBV9 and TRBJ2-7; 7 positions agree with TRBD2. The CDR3 length is 15 residues. J gave up 3 bases and V 0 bases, and 6 bases lay outside the gene matches. Looked up from germline, CDR1 is SGDLS and CDR2 is YYNGEE. The CDR3 nucleotides are TGTGCCAGCAGCGTAGACGGCGGGGGAATCTACGAGCAGTACTTC. Amino acid sequence: CASSVDGGGIYEQYF.

Only a few counts were recorded for this clonotype. The chain recombines TRBV20-1 with TRBJ2-5; TRBD1 or TRBD2 may be the D gene (5 bases each). The J call may be faulty, since TRBJ2-7 better matches the DNA end. The CDR3 consists of 12 residues. Looked up from germline, CDR1 is DFQATT and CDR2 is SNEGSKA (reference sequence). The CDR3 here is CSVEPWGNEQYF. The CDR3, as DNA: TGCAGTGTCGAACCCTGGGGGAACGAGCAGTACTTC.

V gene TRBV5-1 combines with J gene TRBJ2-3; a possible D gene is TRBD2 (5 bases). Trimming cost V 0 bases and J 4 bases, with 9 bases left between them. The germline CDR1 and CDR2 sequences are SGHRS and YFSETQ. CDR3 length: 14 amino acids. CDR3 nucleotide sequence: TGCGCCAGCAGCTTGGGAGGGTTCCCAGATACGCAGTATTTT. Residues: CASSLGGFPDTQYF.

This chain uses TRBV20-1 with TRBJ1-1; 8 bases fit TRBD1. The germline CDR1 and CDR2 sequences are DFQATT and SNEGSKA (reference sequence). V gave up 0 bases and J gave up 5 bases; unmatched junction bases: 8. The CDR3 loop spans 15 amino acids. CDR3 sequence: CSARDRTGGMTEAFF. CDR3 coding DNA: TGCAGTGCTAGAGATCGAACAGGGGGGATGACTGAAGCTTTCTTT.

The J gene is TRBJ2-1, the V gene TRBV5-5; tentatively, D is TRBD2 (6 bases). The CDR3 extends over 15 amino acids. V was trimmed by 0 bases and J by 4 bases, leaving 11 bases between them. The germline V gene has CDR1 SGHKS and CDR2 YYEKEE (reference sequence). The CDR3 protein is CASSLAPRGYNEQFF. Written as DNA, the CDR3 is TGTGCCAGCAGCTTGGCCCCGCGGGGATACAATGAGCAGTTCTTC.

The chain joins TRBV5-5 to TRBJ2-7, with a weak D call TRBD2 (5 bases). The CDR3 is 15 residues long. V dropped 7 bases and J dropped 3 bases, with 20 bases sitting between them. Germline-derived CDR1 and CDR2 are SGHKS and YYEKEE (reference sequence). The CDR3 region is CASGHGPGLDYEQYF. CDR3 nucleotides: TGTGCCAGCGGCCATGGGCCGGGATTGGACTACGAGCAGTACTTC.

This sequence joins TRBV20-1 and TRBJ2-6; D might be TRBD1 (6 bases). Trimming took off 0 bases at V and 4 bases at J, with 16 bases between the two ends. The CDR3 runs to 17 residues. Germline CDR1 DFQATT, CDR2 SNEGSKA (reference sequence). The CDR3, as DNA: TGCAGTGCTAGAGAGACGGGACACGGAACGGGGGCCAACGTCCTGACTTTC. This codes for CSARETGHGTGANVLTF.

The V call is TRBV3-1, the J call TRBJ1-2, with no clear D. This CDR3 contains 13 residues. Per the germline V gene, CDR1 is LGHDT and CDR2 is YNNKEL (reference sequence). Trimming shortened V by 3 bases and J by 4 bases, and 9 bases separated the two germline ends. Here the CDR3 reads CASSQIAGYGYTF. As DNA, the CDR3 is TGTGCCAGCAGCCAGATCGCGGGCTATGGCTACACCTTC. Together with reference TRBV3-1 and TRBJ1-2, the CDR3 gives the full variable domain: DTAVSQTPKYLVTQMGNDKSIKCEQNLGHDTMYWYKQDSKKFLKIMFSYNNKELIINETVPNRFSPKSPDKAHLNLHINSLELGDSAVYFCASSQIAGYGYTFGSGTRLTVV.